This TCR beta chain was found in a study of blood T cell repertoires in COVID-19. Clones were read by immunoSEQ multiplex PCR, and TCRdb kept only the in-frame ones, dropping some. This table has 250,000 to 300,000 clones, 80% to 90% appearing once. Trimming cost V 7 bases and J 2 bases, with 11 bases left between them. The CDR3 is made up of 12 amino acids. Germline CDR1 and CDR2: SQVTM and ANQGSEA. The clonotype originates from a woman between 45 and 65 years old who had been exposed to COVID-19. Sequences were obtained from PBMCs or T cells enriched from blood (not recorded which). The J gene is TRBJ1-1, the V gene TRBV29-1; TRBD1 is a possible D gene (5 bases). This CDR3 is CSALTENTEAFF. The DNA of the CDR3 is TGCAGCGCTCTGACAGAAAACACTGAAGCTTTCTTT.